The 7 T cell receptor beta chains given below trace back to one sample, sequenced in a study of cytomegalovirus exposure and HLA in healthy donors. Primers: 60 Vbeta forward and 13 Jbeta reverse. The method was immunoSEQ multiplex PCR; TCRdb's version includes in-frame clones alone and lacks a portion of them. The profile shows tens of thousands of clones, roughly 85% of them singletons. Sample: PBMCs. These receptors were collected from a woman aged 18-29 years in good health and CMV-seronegative.

The rearrangement links TRBV30 to TRBJ1-2; a weak D match, TRBD1 (5 bases). The length of the CDR3 is 12 residues. The V gene lost 2 bases and the J gene lost 7 bases, with 11 bases spanning the gap. Germline V gene sequence: CDR1 GTSNPN, CDR2 SVGIG (reference sequence). CDR3 region: CAWSTRGGGYTF. CDR3 sequence (DNA): TGTGCCTGGAGTACGAGGGGAGGTGGCTACACCTTC.

The chain links TRBV15 to TRBJ2-5; possibly TRBD2 for D (5 bases). V lost 1 base and J 2 bases, leaving 14 bases between the germline ends. Germline V CDR1 and CDR2: LNHNV, YYDKDF (reference sequence). The CDR3 is 16 amino acids. CDR3 in DNA: TGTGCCACCAGCAGAGCCCCTGGAGGCAGTCAAGAGACCCAGTACTTC. Amino acids: CATSRAPGGSQETQYF.

The CDR3 DNA follows: TGTGCCAGTAGTAGGTCAGGTACCATGAACACTGAAGCTTTCTTT. Translated, it gives CASSRSGTMNTEAFF. The rearrangement joins TRBV19 to TRBJ1-1, with no clear D. Trimming cost V 4 bases and J 0 bases, with 12 bases left between them. The CDR3 is 15 residues long. From germline, CDR1 is LNHDA and CDR2 SQIVND (reference sequence). Drawing the rest from reference TRBV19 and TRBJ1-1, the complete variable domain is DGGITQSPKYLFRKEGQNVTLSCEQNLNHDAMYWYRQDPGQGLRLIYYSQIVNDFQKGDIAEGYSVSREKKESFPLTVTSAQKNPTAFYLCASSRSGTMNTEAFFGQGTRLTVV.

V and J are TRBV4-1 and TRBJ2-1, with 10 bases that match TRBD2. The CDR3 extends over 15 amino acids. J gave up 7 bases and V 6 bases, and 9 bases lay outside the gene matches. Germline CDR1 MGHRA, CDR2 YSYEKL. This chain's CDR3 is CASSRSGRDKNEQFF. The CDR3 DNA reads as TGCGCCAGCAGTCGAAGCGGGAGGGATAAGAATGAGCAGTTCTTC.

This clone showed up just once. The chain couples TRBV10-2 to TRBJ1-5; 7 bases match TRBD1. Germline trimming cut 7 bases from V and 5 bases from J; bases unmatched to any gene: 8. CDR3 length equals 14 residues. Germline V lookup: CDR1 WSHSY, CDR2 SAAADI. CDR3 sequence: CASKDRVGDQPQHF. The DNA of the CDR3 is TGCGCCAGCAAAGACAGGGTAGGGGATCAGCCCCAGCATTTT.

The chain has TRBV5-6 and TRBJ2-2; TRBD1 aligns across 7 bases. V lost 0 bases, J lost 2 bases, and 7 bases stayed unmatched. Germline V CDR1 and CDR2: SGHDT, YYEEEE. This CDR3 has 17 amino acids. The CDR3 sequence is CASSLVGRQGNTGELFF. CDR3 bases: TGTGCCAGCAGCTTGGTGGGTCGACAGGGTAACACCGGGGAGCTGTTTTTT. The full variable domain, rest sourced from reference TRBV5-6 and TRBJ2-2, is DAGVTQSPTHLIKTRGQQVTLRCSPKSGHDTVSWYQQALGQGPQFIFQYYEEEERQRGNFPDRFSGHQFPNYSSELNVNALLLGDSALYLCASSLVGRQGNTGELFFGEGSRLTVL.

The rearrangement uses TRBV27 and TRBJ1-5, with TRBD1 matching 8 bases. Germline values: CDR1 MNHEY, CDR2 SMNVEV (reference sequence). Trimming took 4 bases from V and 3 from J; bases not matched to a gene: 2. The CDR3 runs to 14 residues. CDR3 amino acids: CASSSTGANQPQHF. The CDR3 nucleotides read TGTGCCAGCAGTTCGACAGGGGCCAATCAGCCCCAGCATTTT.